This T cell receptor beta chain emerged from a study of T-cell memory formation after mild COVID-19. Overall study: TCR clusters mostly belonged to single donors.

Study-level results: Memory cells collected pre-infection included some clones that later responded, suggesting cross-reactive memory joined. For second-wave clones that peaked at day 37, SARS-CoV-2 specificity went unverified. While clones contracting from day 15 to 85 were balanced between CD4 and CD8, later expanders leaned CD4+.

TCRdb called the 5' RACE reads again in MiXCR, with one record for every CDR3 protein. The table shows over 45,000 distinct CDR3 sequences, with roughly a tenth occurring only once. For this clonotype: Its antigen is still unknown.

The CDR3 extends over 14 amino acids. CDR1 and CDR2 (germline): KGHSH, LQKENI. V shed 6 bases and J shed 0 bases, with 11 bases lying between them. This TCR was recovered from an adult woman who had mild COVID-19 (a few samples of this study predate the infection). Cell type and time point are not known. The V gene is TRBV18, the J gene TRBJ1-2; D possibly corresponds to TRBD1 (6 bases). The source material was PBMCs or a T cell subset sorted from them (not recorded which). CDR3 sequence: CASSRGQTNYGYTF. The CDR3 nucleotides read TGTGCCAGCTCCCGAGGACAGACTAACTATGGCTACACCTTC.